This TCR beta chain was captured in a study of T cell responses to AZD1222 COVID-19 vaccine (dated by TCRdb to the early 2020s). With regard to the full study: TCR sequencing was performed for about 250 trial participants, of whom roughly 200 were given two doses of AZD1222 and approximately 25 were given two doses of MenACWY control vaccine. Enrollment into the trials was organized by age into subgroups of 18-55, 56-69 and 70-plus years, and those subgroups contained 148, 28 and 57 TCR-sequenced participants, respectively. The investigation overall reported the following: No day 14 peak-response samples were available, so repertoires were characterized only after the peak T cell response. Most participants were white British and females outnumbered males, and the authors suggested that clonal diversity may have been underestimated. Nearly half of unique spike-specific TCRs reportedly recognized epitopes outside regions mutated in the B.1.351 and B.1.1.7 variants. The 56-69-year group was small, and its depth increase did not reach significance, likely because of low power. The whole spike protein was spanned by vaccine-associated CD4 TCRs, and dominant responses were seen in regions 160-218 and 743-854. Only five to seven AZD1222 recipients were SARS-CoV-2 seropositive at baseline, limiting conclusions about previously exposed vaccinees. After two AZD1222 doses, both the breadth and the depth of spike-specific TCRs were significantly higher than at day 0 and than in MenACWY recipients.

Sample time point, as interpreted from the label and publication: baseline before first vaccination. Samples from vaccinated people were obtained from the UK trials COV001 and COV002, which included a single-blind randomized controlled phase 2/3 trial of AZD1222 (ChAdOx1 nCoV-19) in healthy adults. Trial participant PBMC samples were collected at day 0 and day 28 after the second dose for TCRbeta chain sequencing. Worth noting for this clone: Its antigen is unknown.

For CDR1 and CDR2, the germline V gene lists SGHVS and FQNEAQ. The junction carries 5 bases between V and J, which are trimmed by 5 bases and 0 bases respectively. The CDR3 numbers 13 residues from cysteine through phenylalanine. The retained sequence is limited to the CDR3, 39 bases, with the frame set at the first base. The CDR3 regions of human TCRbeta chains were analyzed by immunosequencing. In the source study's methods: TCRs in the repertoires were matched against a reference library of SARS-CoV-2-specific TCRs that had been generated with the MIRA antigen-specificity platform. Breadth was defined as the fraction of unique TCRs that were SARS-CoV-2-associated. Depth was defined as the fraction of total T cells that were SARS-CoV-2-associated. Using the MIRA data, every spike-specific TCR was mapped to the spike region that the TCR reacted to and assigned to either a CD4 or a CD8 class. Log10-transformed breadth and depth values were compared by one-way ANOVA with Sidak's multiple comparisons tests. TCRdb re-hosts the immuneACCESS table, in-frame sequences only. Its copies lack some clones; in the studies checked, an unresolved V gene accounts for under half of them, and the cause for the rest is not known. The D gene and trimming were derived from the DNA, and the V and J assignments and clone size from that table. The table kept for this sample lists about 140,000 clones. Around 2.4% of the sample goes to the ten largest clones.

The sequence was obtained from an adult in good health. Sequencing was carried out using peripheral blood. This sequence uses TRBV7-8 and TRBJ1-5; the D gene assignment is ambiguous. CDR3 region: CASSKYSNQPQHF. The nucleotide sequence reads TGTGCCAGCAGCAAATATAGCAATCAGCCCCAGCATTTT.